The subject of this entry is one T cell receptor beta chain. Its antigen remains unidentified. The record originates from a study of shared clonotypes between healthy human individuals. Findings and limits, study-wide: Only blood was sampled, and tissue TCR repertoires likely differ from blood ones. Donor clonotype sharing was expected to depend on sequencing depth.

Deep level was the assay's run setting. The method was immunoSEQ multiplex PCR; TCRdb's version includes in-frame clones alone and lacks a portion of them. The table includes 550,000 to 850,000 clones, 74% detected once. V lost 1 base, J lost 0 bases, and 3 bases stayed unmatched. CDR1 and CDR2 from the germline V gene are SGHNT and YENEEA. This CDR3 has 15 amino acids. Material: memory CD4+ T cells sorted from blood. Subset of the sample: CD45RA-negative fraction. The receptor was isolated from a woman aged 25 to 45 in good health. The chain recombines TRBV11-3 with TRBJ2-7; 7 nucleotides align to TRBD2. The CDR3 DNA follows: TGTGCCAGCAGCTTAGCCGGGACTAACTCCTACGAGCAGTACTTC. Protein product: CASSLAGTNSYEQYF.